What follows describes a single T cell receptor beta chain. Its antigen is not identified. The CDR3 covers 14 residues. The J segment lost 7 bases and the V segment lost 7 bases, leaving 12 bases of the junction unmatched. Looked up from germline, CDR1 is MNHEY and CDR2 is SVGAGI. Sequenced by immunoSEQ multiplex PCR; TCRdb stores in-frame clones only, minus some. The table lists about 73,000 clones, less than 90% of them singletons, with 0.55% to 0.7% in the top ten. The data belong to a study of OX40 agonist ivuxolimab in advanced cancers. General observations from the study: Relatively little clonal expansion, among the lowest observed, appeared in partial responders at 0.1-3.0 mg/kg.

The starting material was CD4+ or CD8+ T cells sorted from blood, obtained in a trial of the OX40 agonist ivuxolimab. The TCR sequence derives from an adult with an advanced solid tumor such as melanoma, head and neck, liver or kidney cancer. The V and J genes are TRBV6-5 and TRBJ2-5; TRBD2 agrees at 7 bases. CDR3 sequence reads: CASTVREAGGTQYF. The CDR3 DNA reads as TGTGCCAGCACCGTCCGGGAGGCCGGGGGGACCCAGTACTTC.